The rows below give T cell receptor beta chains drawn from one sample of a study of T cell changes during pregnancy in multiple sclerosis. The assay was immunoSEQ multiplex PCR, and TCRdb's table has in-frame clones only and misses some. The sample includes just under 80,000 clones, about 93% of them seen just once. Sequenced here: peripheral blood, sampled in the first trimester of pregnancy. Receptor source: a female donor with multiple sclerosis, enrolled in a pregnancy study. Each CDR3 is given with its conserved first and last residue. The D gene is left open where the match is weak.

CDR3 protein | J gene | D gene | V gene
CASSLFGETLNTEAFF | TRBJ1-1 | . | TRBV5-1
CASSPFGGGSGANVLTF | TRBJ2-6 | TRBD2 | TRBV5-5
CSVAQGQGSRYGYTF | TRBJ1-2 | TRBD1 | TRBV29-1
CASSLPRGQTDEQFF | TRBJ2-1 | TRBD1 | TRBV28
CASSLALGAHSGNTIYF | TRBJ1-3 | . | TRBV7-2
CASSHPPQGLGYGYTF | TRBJ1-2 | . | TRBV28
CASSENPFSLRGIQYF | TRBJ2-4 | . | TRBV2
CASSLQEYNSPLHF | TRBJ1-6 | . | TRBV7-2
CASSYGLNTGELFF | TRBJ2-2 | . | TRBV6-6
CASSPPGQENTEAFF | TRBJ1-1 | TRBD1 | TRBV19